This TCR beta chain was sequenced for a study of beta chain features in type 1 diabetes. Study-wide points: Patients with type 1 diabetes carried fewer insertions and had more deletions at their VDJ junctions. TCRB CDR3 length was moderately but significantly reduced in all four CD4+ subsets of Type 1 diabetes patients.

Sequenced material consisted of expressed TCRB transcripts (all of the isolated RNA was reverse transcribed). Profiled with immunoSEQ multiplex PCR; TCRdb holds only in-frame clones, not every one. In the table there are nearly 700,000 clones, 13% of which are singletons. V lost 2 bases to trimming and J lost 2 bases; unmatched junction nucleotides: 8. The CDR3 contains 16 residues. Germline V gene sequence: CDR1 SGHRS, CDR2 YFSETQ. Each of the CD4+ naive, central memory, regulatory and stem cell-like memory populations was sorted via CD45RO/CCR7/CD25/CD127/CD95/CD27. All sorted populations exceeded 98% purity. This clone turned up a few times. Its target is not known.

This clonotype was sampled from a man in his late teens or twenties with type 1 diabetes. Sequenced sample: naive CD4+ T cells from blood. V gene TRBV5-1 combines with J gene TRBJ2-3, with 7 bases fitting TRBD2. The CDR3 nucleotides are TGCGCCAGCAGCTTCACGGGGAGGGTTTCCACAGATACGCAGTATTTT. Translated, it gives CASSFTGRVSTDTQYF.